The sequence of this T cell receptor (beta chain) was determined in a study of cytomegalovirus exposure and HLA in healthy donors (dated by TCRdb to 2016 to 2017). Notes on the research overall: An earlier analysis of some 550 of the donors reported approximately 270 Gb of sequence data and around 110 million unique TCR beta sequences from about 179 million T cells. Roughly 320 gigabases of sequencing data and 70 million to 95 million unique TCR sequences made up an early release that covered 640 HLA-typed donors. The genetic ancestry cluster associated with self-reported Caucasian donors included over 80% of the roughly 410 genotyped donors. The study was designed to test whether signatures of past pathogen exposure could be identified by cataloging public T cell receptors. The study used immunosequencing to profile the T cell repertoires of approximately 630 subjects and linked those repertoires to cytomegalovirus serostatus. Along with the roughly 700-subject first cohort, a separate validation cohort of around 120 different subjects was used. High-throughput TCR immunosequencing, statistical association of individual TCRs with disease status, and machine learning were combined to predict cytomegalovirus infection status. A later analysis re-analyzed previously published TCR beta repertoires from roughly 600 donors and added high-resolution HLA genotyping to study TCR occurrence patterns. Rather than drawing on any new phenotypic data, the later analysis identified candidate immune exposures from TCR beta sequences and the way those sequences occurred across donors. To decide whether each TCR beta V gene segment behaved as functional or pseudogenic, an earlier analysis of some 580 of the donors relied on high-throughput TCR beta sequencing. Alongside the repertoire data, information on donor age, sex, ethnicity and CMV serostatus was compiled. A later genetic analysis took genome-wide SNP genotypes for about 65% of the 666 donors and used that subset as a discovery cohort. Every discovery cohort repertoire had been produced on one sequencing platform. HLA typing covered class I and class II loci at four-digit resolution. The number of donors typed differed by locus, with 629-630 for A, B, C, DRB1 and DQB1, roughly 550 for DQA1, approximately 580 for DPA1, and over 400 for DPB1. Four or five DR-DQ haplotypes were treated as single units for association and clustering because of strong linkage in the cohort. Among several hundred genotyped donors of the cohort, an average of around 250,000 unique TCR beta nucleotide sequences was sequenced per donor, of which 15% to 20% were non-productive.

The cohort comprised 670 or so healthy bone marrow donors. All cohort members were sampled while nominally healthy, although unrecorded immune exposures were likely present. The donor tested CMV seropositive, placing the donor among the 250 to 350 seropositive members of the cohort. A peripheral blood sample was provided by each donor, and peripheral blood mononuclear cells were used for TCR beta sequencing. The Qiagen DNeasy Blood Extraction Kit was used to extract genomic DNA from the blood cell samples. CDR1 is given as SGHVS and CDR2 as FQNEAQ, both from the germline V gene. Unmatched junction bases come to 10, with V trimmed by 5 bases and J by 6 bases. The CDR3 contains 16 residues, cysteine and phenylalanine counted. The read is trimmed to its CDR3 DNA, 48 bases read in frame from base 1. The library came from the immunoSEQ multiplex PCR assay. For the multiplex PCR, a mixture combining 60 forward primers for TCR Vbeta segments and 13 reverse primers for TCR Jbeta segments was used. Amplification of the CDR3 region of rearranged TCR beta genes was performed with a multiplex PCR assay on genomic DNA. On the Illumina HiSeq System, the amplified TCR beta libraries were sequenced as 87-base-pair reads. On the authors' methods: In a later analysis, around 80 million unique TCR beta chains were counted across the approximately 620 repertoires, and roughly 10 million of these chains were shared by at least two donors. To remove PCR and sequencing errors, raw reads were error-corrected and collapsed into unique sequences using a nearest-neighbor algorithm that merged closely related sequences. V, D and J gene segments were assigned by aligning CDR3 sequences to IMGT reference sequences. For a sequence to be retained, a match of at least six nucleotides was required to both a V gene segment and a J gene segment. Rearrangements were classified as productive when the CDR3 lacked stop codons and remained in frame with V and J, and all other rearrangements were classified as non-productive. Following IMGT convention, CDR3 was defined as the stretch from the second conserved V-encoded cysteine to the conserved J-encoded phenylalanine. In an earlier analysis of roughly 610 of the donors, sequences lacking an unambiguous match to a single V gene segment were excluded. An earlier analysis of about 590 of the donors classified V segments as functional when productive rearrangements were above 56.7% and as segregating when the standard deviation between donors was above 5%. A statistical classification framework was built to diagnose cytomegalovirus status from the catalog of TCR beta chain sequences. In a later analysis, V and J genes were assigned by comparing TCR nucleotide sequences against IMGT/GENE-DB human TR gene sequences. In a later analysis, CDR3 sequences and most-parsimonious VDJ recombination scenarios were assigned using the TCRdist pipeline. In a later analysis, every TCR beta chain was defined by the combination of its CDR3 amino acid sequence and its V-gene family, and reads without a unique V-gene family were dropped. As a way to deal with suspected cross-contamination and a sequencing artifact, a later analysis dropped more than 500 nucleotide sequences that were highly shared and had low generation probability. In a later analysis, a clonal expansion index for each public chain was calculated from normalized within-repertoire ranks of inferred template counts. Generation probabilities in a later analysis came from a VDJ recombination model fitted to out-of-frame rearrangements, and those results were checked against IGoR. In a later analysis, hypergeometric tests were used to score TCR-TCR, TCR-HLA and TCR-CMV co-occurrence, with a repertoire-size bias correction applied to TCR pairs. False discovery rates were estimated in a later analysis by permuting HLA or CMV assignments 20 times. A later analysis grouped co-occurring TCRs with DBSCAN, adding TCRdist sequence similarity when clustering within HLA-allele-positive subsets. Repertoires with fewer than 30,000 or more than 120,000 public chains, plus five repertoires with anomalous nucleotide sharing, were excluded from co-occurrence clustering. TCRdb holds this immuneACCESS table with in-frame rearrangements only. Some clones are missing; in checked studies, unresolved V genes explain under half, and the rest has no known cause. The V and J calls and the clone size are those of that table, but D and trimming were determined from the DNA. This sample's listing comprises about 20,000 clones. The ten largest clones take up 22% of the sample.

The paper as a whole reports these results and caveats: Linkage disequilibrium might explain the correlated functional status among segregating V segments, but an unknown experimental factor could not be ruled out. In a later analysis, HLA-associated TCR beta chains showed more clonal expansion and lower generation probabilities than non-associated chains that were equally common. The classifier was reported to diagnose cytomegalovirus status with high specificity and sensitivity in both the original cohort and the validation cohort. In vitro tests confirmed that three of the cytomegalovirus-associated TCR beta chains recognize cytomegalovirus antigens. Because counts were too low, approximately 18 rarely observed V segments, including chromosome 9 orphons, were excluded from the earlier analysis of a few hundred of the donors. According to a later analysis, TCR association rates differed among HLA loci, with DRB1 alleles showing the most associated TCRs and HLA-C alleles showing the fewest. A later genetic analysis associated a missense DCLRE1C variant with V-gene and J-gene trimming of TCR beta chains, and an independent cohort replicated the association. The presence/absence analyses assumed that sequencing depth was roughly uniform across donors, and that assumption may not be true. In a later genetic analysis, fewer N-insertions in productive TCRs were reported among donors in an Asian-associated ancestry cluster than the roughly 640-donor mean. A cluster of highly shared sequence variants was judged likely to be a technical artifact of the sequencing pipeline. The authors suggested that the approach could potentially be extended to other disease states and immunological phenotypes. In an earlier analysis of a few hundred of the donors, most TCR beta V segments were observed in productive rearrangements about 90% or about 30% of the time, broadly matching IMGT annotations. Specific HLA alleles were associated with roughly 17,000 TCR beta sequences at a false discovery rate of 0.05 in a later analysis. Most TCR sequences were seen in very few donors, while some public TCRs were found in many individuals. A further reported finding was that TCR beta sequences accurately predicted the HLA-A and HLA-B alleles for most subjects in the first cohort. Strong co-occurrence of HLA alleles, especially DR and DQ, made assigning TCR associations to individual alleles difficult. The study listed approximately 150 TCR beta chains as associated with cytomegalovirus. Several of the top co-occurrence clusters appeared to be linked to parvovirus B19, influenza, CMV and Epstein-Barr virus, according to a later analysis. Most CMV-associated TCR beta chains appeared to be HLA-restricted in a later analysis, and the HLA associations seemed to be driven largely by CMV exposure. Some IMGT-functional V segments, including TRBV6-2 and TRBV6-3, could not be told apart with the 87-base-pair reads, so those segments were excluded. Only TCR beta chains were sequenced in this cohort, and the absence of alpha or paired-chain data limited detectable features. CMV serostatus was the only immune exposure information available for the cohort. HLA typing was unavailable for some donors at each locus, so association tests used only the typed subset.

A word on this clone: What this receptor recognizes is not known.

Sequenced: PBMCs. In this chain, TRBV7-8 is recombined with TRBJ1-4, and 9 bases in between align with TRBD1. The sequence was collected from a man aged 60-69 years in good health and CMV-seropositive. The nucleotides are TGTGCCAGCAGCCCTGGGGGGGGACAGGGCTATGAAAAACTGTTTTTT. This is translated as CASSPGGGQGYEKLFF.